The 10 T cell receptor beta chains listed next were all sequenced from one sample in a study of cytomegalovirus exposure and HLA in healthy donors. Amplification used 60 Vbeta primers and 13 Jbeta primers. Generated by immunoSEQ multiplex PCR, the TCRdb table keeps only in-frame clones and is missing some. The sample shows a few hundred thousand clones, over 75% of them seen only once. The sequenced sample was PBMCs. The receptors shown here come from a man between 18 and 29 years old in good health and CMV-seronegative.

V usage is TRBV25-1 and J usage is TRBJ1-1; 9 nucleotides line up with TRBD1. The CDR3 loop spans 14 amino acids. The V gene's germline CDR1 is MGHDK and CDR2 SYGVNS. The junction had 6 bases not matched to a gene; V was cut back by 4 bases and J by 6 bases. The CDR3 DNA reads TGTGCCAGCAGTGGGGGACAGGGTCGCGCTGAAGCTTTCTTT. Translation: CASSGGQGRAEAFF.

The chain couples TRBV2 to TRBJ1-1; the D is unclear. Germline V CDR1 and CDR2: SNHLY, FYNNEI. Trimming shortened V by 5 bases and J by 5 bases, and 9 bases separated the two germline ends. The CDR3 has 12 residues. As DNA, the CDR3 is TGTGCCAGCAGTTTTCGAGATACTGAAGCTTTCTTT. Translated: CASSFRDTEAFF.

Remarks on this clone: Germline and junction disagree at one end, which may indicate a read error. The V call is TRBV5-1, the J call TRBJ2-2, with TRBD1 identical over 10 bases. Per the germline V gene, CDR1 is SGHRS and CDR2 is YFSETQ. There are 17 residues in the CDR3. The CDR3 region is CASNLDVGQGVGGELFF. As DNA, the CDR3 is TGCGCCAGCAACTTGGATGTAGGACAGGGGGTGGGAGGGGAGCTGTTTTTT. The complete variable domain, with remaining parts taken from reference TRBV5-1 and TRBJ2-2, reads KAGVTQTPRYLIKTRGQQVTLSCSPISGHRSVSWYQQTPGQGLQFLFEYFSETQRNKGNFPGRFSGRQFSNSRSEMNVSTLELGDSALYLCASNLDVGQGVGGELFFGEGSRLTVL.

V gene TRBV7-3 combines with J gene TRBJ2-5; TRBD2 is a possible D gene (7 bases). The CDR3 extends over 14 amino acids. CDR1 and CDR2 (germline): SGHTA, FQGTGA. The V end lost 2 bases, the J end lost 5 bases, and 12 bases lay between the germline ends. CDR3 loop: CASSLWGGSETQYF. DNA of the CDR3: TGTGCCAGCAGCTTATGGGGGGGCAGTGAGACCCAGTACTTC.

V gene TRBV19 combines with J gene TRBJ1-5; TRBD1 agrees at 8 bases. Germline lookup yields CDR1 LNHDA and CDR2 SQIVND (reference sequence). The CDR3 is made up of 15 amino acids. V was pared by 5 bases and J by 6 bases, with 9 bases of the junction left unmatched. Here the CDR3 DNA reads TGTGCCAGTAGTTCGGACAGGGTTGTTGGTCAGCCCCAGCATTTT. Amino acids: CASSSDRVVGQPQHF.

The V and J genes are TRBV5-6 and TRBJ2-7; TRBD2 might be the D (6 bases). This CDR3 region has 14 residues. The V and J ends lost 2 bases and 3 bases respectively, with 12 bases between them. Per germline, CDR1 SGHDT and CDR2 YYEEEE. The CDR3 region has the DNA TGTGCCAGCAGCTTAGCGGGCGGAAACTACGAGCAGTACTTC. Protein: CASSLAGGNYEQYF.

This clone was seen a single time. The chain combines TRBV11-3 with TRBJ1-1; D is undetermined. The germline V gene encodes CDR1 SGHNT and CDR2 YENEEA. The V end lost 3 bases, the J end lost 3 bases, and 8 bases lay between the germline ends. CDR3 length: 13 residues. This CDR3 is CASSLEQDTEAFF. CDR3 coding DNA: TGTGCCAGCAGCTTGGAGCAAGACACTGAAGCTTTCTTT.

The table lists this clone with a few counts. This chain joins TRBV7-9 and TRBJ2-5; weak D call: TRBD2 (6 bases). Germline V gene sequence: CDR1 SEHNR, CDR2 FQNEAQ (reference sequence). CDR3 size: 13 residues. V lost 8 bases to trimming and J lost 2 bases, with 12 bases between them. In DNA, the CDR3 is TGTGCCAGCGGGGGGACGAAACAAGAGACCCAGTACTTC. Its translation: CASGGTKQETQYF.

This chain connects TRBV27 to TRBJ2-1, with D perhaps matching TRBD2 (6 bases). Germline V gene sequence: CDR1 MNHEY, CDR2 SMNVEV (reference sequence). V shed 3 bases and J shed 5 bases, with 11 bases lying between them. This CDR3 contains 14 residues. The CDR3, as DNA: TGTGCCAGCAGTTTCATGGGGGGACACAATGAGCAGTTCTTC. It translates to CASSFMGGHNEQFF.

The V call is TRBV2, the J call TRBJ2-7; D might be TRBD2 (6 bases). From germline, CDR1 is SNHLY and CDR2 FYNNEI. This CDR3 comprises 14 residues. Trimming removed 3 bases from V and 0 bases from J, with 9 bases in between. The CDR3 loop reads CASSDLASSYEQYF. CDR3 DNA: TGTGCCAGCAGTGACCTAGCGTCCTCCTACGAGCAGTACTTC.